These T cell receptor beta chains were read from a single sample in a study of blood T cell repertoires in COVID-19. The assay was immunoSEQ multiplex PCR, and TCRdb's table has in-frame clones only and misses some. The sample holds 80,000 to 100,000 clones, around 67% seen once. What was sequenced was peripheral blood. These receptors all come from a man aged 70-80 years with COVID-19, enrolled during active disease. The CDR3 runs from the conserved cysteine through the conserved F or W. Fields, in order: CDR3 DNA, CDR3 protein, J gene, clone size, CDR3 length, V gene, D gene. D genes are given only for firm matches. Expanded clones get a size class; other rows say once, few or many, or leave the size out.

DNA: TGTGCCATCAGCGATTTAAAGACAGGGGGTGGCGGGGAGCTGTTTTTT
CDR3: CAISDLKTGGGGELFF
J: TRBJ2-2
size: .
length: 16
V: TRBV10-3
D: TRBD1

DNA: TGCAGCGTTGCCACCGGGACAGGGTTCGAGCAGTACTTC
CDR3: CSVATGTGFEQYF
J: TRBJ2-7
size: .
length: 13
V: TRBV29-1
D: TRBD1

DNA: TGTGCCAGCAGCGTAGTCCCCTATACGGGAGGGACAAGGAATGAGCAGTTCTTC
CDR3: CASSVVPYTGGTRNEQFF
J: TRBJ2-1
size: .
length: 18
V: TRBV9
D: TRBD2

DNA: TGTGCCAGCAGCCAAGAATCAGCGGGAATCTACGAGCAGTACTTC
CDR3: CASSQESAGIYEQYF
J: TRBJ2-7
size: .
length: 15
V: TRBV4-2
D: TRBD2

DNA: TGTGCCAGCAGCCCCCCAGGGGAGGGGGCCTACGAGCAGTACTTC
CDR3: CASSPPGEGAYEQYF
J: TRBJ2-7
size: .
length: 15
V: TRBV6-2/TRBV6-3
D: .

DNA: TGTGCCAGCAGTCCCCGGGAACGAGGCTACACCTTC
CDR3: CASSPRERGYTF
J: TRBJ1-2
size: .
length: 12
V: TRBV6-2/TRBV6-3
D: .

DNA: TGTGCCAGCAGTCGCGCCGGGACTAGCGCTACGGGTGAGCAGTTCTTC
CDR3: CASSRAGTSATGEQFF
J: TRBJ2-1
size: .
length: 16
V: TRBV7-2
D: TRBD2

DNA: TGTGCCACCAGTGATTCAGGGACAGGGAGCTACACCTTC
CDR3: CATSDSGTGSYTF
J: TRBJ1-2
size: medium-sized
length: 13
V: TRBV24-1
D: TRBD1

DNA: TGCAGCTCCGGCGGGCAAAGCGAGACTGAAGCTTTCTTT
CDR3: CSSGGQSETEAFF
J: TRBJ1-1
size: .
length: 13
V: TRBV29-1
D: .

DNA: TGTGCCAGCAGCTTGCAGGGCCTGGGGAACACCGGGGAGCTGTTTTTT
CDR3: CASSLQGLGNTGELFF
J: TRBJ2-2
size: few
length: 16
V: TRBV5-4
D: .

DNA: TGTGCCAGCAGTTTATTGGGACAGGGCATTTACAATGAGCAGTTCTTC
CDR3: CASSLLGQGIYNEQFF
J: TRBJ2-1
size: .
length: 16
V: TRBV27
D: TRBD1

DNA: TGTGCCAGCAGACGGGGACTAGCGGGAAACTACGAGCAGTACTTC
CDR3: CASRRGLAGNYEQYF
J: TRBJ2-7
size: .
length: 15
V: TRBV6-5
D: TRBD2

DNA: TGTGCCAGCAGCTTAGGGAGAGGGTGGGGCAATCAGCCCCAGCATTTT
CDR3: CASSLGRGWGNQPQHF
J: TRBJ1-5
size: .
length: 16
V: TRBV7-8
D: .

DNA: TGCGCCAGCAGCGGAGGCAGGATGGGTAGGTACGAGCAGTACTTC
CDR3: CASSGGRMGRYEQYF
J: TRBJ2-7
size: few
length: 15
V: TRBV4-1
D: .

DNA: TGTGCCAGCAGCTTAGGGGCAAACACCGGGGAGCTGTTTTTT
CDR3: CASSLGANTGELFF
J: TRBJ2-2
size: .
length: 14
V: TRBV7-6
D: .

DNA: TGTGCCAGCAGCCCCCAGCGCGGAAGGACCGGGGAGCTGTTTTTT
CDR3: CASSPQRGRTGELFF
J: TRBJ2-2
size: .
length: 15
V: TRBV7-2
D: .

DNA: TGTGCCAGCTCACCACAGGGGGTGCAAGATACGCAGTATTTT
CDR3: CASSPQGVQDTQYF
J: TRBJ2-3
size: .
length: 14
V: TRBV18
D: .

DNA: TGTGCCAGCAGCTTCTGGCGCGGGACCCCCGGGGAGCTGTTTTTT
CDR3: CASSFWRGTPGELFF
J: TRBJ2-2
size: .
length: 15
V: TRBV5-6
D: .